This is a list of T cell receptor beta chains from one sample in a study of OX40 agonist ivuxolimab in advanced cancers. TCRdb's table, derived via immunoSEQ multiplex PCR, lists solely in-frame clones and lacks some. The repertoire holds tens of thousands of clones, roughly 80% seen once, with under 3.5% in the top ten. Specimen: CD4+ or CD8+ T cells sorted from blood, collected in a trial of the OX40 agonist ivuxolimab. These receptors originate from an adult with an advanced solid tumor such as melanoma, head and neck, liver or kidney cancer. The CDR3 runs from the conserved cysteine through the conserved F or W. Fields, in order: D gene, J gene, V gene, clone size, CDR3 DNA, CDR3 protein. A D gene is named only where the DNA matches it firmly. Not every row has a clone size; where given, it reads once, few, many or a size class.

D gene: TRBD1; J gene: TRBJ2-3; V gene: TRBV4-3; clone size: NA; CDR3 DNA: TGCGCCAGCAGCTCTACAGGGGGTAGCACAGATACGCAGTATTTT; CDR3 protein: CASSSTGGSTDTQYF
D gene: NA; J gene: TRBJ2-3; V gene: TRBV28; clone size: NA; CDR3 DNA: TGTGCCAGCAGTTTCCAGGGGACCTCTGTCACAGATACGCAGTATTTT; CDR3 protein: CASSFQGTSVTDTQYF
D gene: TRBD1; J gene: TRBJ2-3; V gene: TRBV6-1; clone size: NA; CDR3 DNA: TGTGCCAGCAGTGGACAGGGTATAAGCACAGATACGCAGTATTTT; CDR3 protein: CASSGQGISTDTQYF
D gene: NA; J gene: TRBJ1-5; V gene: TRBV4-1; clone size: NA; CDR3 DNA: TGCGCCAGCAGCCCCCCGATCAAGGTAAGCAATCAGCCCCAGCATTTT; CDR3 protein: CASSPPIKVSNQPQHF
D gene: TRBD1; J gene: TRBJ1-3; V gene: TRBV5-1; clone size: NA; CDR3 DNA: TGCGCCAGCAGCAGGGACAGTAGTACTGGAAACACCATATATTTT; CDR3 protein: CASSRDSSTGNTIYF
D gene: TRBD1; J gene: TRBJ1-5; V gene: TRBV5-6; clone size: once; CDR3 DNA: TGTGCCAGCAGTCGTACCGGGACAGGGGTCGGTCCCAATCAGCCCCAGCATTTT; CDR3 protein: CASSRTGTGVGPNQPQHF
D gene: TRBD1; J gene: TRBJ1-4; V gene: TRBV5-4; clone size: NA; CDR3 DNA: TGTGCCAGCAGCCAGGCCGGACAGGGCGGAAATGAAAAACTGTTTTTT; CDR3 protein: CASSQAGQGGNEKLFF
D gene: TRBD2; J gene: TRBJ2-5; V gene: TRBV6-1; clone size: once; CDR3 DNA: TGTGCCAGCAGTGAACGAGCGGGGTTGAGTGAGACCCAGTACTTC; CDR3 protein: CASSERAGLSETQYF
D gene: NA; J gene: TRBJ2-1; V gene: TRBV7-2; clone size: NA; CDR3 DNA: TGTGCCAGCAGTCTATTTTCCTACAATGAGCAGTTCTTC; CDR3 protein: CASSLFSYNEQFF
D gene: NA; J gene: TRBJ1-3; V gene: TRBV28; clone size: NA; CDR3 DNA: TGTGCCAGCGGTGTCGGGACACTCTCTGGAAACACCATATATTTT; CDR3 protein: CASGVGTLSGNTIYF
D gene: NA; J gene: TRBJ2-1; V gene: TRBV4-3; clone size: NA; CDR3 DNA: TGCGCCAGCAGCGGGCTAGGGACGATCGATGAGCAGTTCTTC; CDR3 protein: CASSGLGTIDEQFF
D gene: TRBD1; J gene: TRBJ2-7; V gene: TRBV29-1; clone size: NA; CDR3 DNA: TGCAGCGTTCCGGGACAGGGGGCCGGCGAGCAGTACTTC; CDR3 protein: CSVPGQGAGEQYF
D gene: TRBD1; J gene: TRBJ2-2; V gene: TRBV18; clone size: NA; CDR3 DNA: TGTGCCAGCTCGCTGGGACAGCCGAACACCGGGGAGCTGTTTTTT; CDR3 protein: CASSLGQPNTGELFF
D gene: NA; J gene: TRBJ1-2; V gene: TRBV28; clone size: NA; CDR3 DNA: TGTGCCAGCAGTTTCTCCGAGGGCACCTTGACCTTC; CDR3 protein: CASSFSEGTLTF
D gene: NA; J gene: TRBJ1-1; V gene: TRBV11-2; clone size: NA; CDR3 DNA: TGTGCCAGCAGCTTAGGGGGAGGGGTGAACACTGAAGCTTTCTTT; CDR3 protein: CASSLGGGVNTEAFF
D gene: NA; J gene: TRBJ1-2; V gene: TRBV19; clone size: NA; CDR3 DNA: TGTGCCAGTAGTATGTGGGTAGACTATGGCTACACCTTC; CDR3 protein: CASSMWVDYGYTF
D gene: TRBD1; J gene: TRBJ2-7; V gene: TRBV7-9; clone size: once; CDR3 DNA: TGTGCCAGCAGCTCAACTTCACAGGGGCCCCCCTACGAGCAGTACTTC; CDR3 protein: CASSSTSQGPPYEQYF
D gene: TRBD1; J gene: TRBJ2-1; V gene: TRBV6-5; clone size: NA; CDR3 DNA: TGTGCCAGCAGTTACCCGGGACAGGGGAATGAGCAGTTCTTC; CDR3 protein: CASSYPGQGNEQFF
D gene: NA; J gene: TRBJ2-5; V gene: TRBV7-3; clone size: once; CDR3 DNA: TGTGCCAGCAGCTTCCTCGGGGGACTCTTGAACTTC; CDR3 protein: CASSFLGGLLNF
D gene: NA; J gene: TRBJ1-1; V gene: TRBV5-5; clone size: NA; CDR3 DNA: TGTGCCAGCAGACCCACATCGAACACTGAAGCTTTCTTT; CDR3 protein: CASRPTSNTEAFF
D gene: NA; J gene: TRBJ1-2; V gene: TRBV7-8; clone size: NA; CDR3 DNA: TGTGCCAGCAGCTTAGACGGTTTCGGCTACACCTTC; CDR3 protein: CASSLDGFGYTF
D gene: TRBD2; J gene: TRBJ2-3; V gene: TRBV28; clone size: NA; CDR3 DNA: TGTGCCAGCAGTTCCCCCCTCCGGCTAGCGGACACAGATACGCAGTATTTT; CDR3 protein: CASSSPLRLADTDTQYF
D gene: NA; J gene: TRBJ1-1; V gene: TRBV28; clone size: NA; CDR3 DNA: TGTGCCAGCAGTTTATTCAGGACTGAAGCTTTCTTT; CDR3 protein: CASSLFRTEAFF
D gene: NA; J gene: TRBJ2-5; V gene: TRBV6-4; clone size: NA; CDR3 DNA: TGTGCCCCCAGTGTCGAGACCCAGTACTTC; CDR3 protein: CAPSVETQYF
D gene: NA; J gene: TRBJ1-5; V gene: TRBV28; clone size: NA; CDR3 DNA: TGTGCCAGCAGCCCGGGACTCAATCAGCCCCAGCATTTT; CDR3 protein: CASSPGLNQPQHF
D gene: NA; J gene: TRBJ2-5; V gene: TRBV5-1; clone size: NA; CDR3 DNA: TGCGCCAGCAGCTTGGCCGGAAGGGAGACCCAGTACTTC; CDR3 protein: CASSLAGRETQYF
D gene: TRBD1; J gene: TRBJ2-7; V gene: TRBV27; clone size: NA; CDR3 DNA: TGTGCCAGCAGTCCCCATGAGGGGGCGCGTTACGAGCAGTACTTC; CDR3 protein: CASSPHEGARYEQYF
D gene: TRBD2; J gene: TRBJ2-3; V gene: TRBV9; clone size: NA; CDR3 DNA: TGTGCCAGCAGCGCAGACCTGGCGTTAGCGGGGGGCAGGGATACGCAGTATTTT; CDR3 protein: CASSADLALAGGRDTQYF
D gene: NA; J gene: TRBJ2-2; V gene: TRBV11-1; clone size: few; CDR3 DNA: TGTGCCAGCAGCTTAGCGACGGCCACCGGGGAGCTGTTTTTT; CDR3 protein: CASSLATATGELFF
D gene: NA; J gene: TRBJ2-2; V gene: TRBV9; clone size: NA; CDR3 DNA: TGTGCCAGCAGCCCGTCGGACCGGAACACCGGGGAGCTGTTTTTT; CDR3 protein: CASSPSDRNTGELFF
D gene: NA; J gene: TRBJ2-5; V gene: TRBV5-1; clone size: NA; CDR3 DNA: TGCGCCAGCAGGTGGGGTCAAGAGACCCAGTACTTC; CDR3 protein: CASRWGQETQYF
D gene: TRBD1; J gene: TRBJ2-6; V gene: TRBV27; clone size: few; CDR3 DNA: TGTGCCAGCAGTCCGGGACAGCCAGGGGCCAACGTCCTGACTTTC; CDR3 protein: CASSPGQPGANVLTF
D gene: NA; J gene: TRBJ1-2; V gene: TRBV30; clone size: NA; CDR3 DNA: TGTGCCTGGAGTCAGAACAGTGACTATGGCTACACCTTC; CDR3 protein: CAWSQNSDYGYTF
D gene: NA; J gene: TRBJ2-6; V gene: TRBV11-2; clone size: NA; CDR3 DNA: TGTGCCAGCAGCTTAGTATATGGGGTGTCCCTCAAAACCAACGTCCTGACTTTC; CDR3 protein: CASSLVYGVSLKTNVLTF
D gene: NA; J gene: TRBJ1-2; V gene: TRBV19; clone size: NA; CDR3 DNA: TGTGCCAGTAGCCCTTCCTCGGGGAGTGCTGGCTACACCTTC; CDR3 protein: CASSPSSGSAGYTF
D gene: TRBD1; J gene: TRBJ1-2; V gene: TRBV29-1; clone size: NA; CDR3 DNA: TGCAGCGTTGAAGAATACAGGGGAGGAGGCTACACCTTC; CDR3 protein: CSVEEYRGGGYTF
D gene: TRBD1; J gene: TRBJ2-5; V gene: TRBV28; clone size: NA; CDR3 DNA: TGTGCCAGCAATTCAGGGGGCGACCTCCAAGAGACCCAGTACTTC; CDR3 protein: CASNSGGDLQETQYF
D gene: NA; J gene: TRBJ2-3; V gene: TRBV5-1; clone size: NA; CDR3 DNA: TGCGCCAGCAGCTTGGAGTGGGGAGGAGATACGCAGTATTTT; CDR3 protein: CASSLEWGGDTQYF
D gene: NA; J gene: TRBJ1-2; V gene: TRBV28; clone size: NA; CDR3 DNA: TGTGCCGCAACATCAGGGCTGATCTATGGCTACACCTTC; CDR3 protein: CAATSGLIYGYTF
D gene: TRBD1; J gene: TRBJ1-2; V gene: TRBV28; clone size: NA; CDR3 DNA: TGTGCCAGCAGTTTAGACAGGGGGCATGTCTATGGCTACACCTTC; CDR3 protein: CASSLDRGHVYGYTF
D gene: NA; J gene: TRBJ1-1; V gene: TRBV10-3; clone size: NA; CDR3 DNA: TGTGCCACCCAGCCCCCCGGTGGGAACACTGAAGCTTTCTTT; CDR3 protein: CATQPPGGNTEAFF
D gene: NA; J gene: TRBJ2-1; V gene: TRBV21-1; clone size: NA; CDR3 DNA: TGTGCCTCCAAAGGGGGGTGGGACTCCAATGAGCAGTTCTTC; CDR3 protein: CASKGGWDSNEQFF
D gene: NA; J gene: TRBJ1-1; V gene: TRBV4-1; clone size: NA; CDR3 DNA: TGCGCCAGCAGCCAAGAAAGGACTGAAGCTTTCTTT; CDR3 protein: CASSQERTEAFF
D gene: TRBD2; J gene: TRBJ2-3; V gene: TRBV29-1; clone size: NA; CDR3 DNA: TGCAGCGTTGGCCTTAGCGGGGGGGCCGCCACAGATACGCAGTATTTT; CDR3 protein: CSVGLSGGAATDTQYF
D gene: NA; J gene: TRBJ1-3; V gene: TRBV28; clone size: NA; CDR3 DNA: TGTGCCAGCACCCAGGACAGTCTCTTAAGCTCTGGAAACACCATATATTTT; CDR3 protein: CASTQDSLLSSGNTIYF
D gene: NA; J gene: TRBJ1-1; V gene: TRBV6-1; clone size: once; CDR3 DNA: TGTGCCAGCACCCTAGGAGAGGGAAAACACACTGAAGCTTTCTTT; CDR3 protein: CASTLGEGKHTEAFF
D gene: NA; J gene: TRBJ1-1; V gene: TRBV2; clone size: NA; CDR3 DNA: TGTGCCAGCAAGGGTAACACTGAAGCTTTCTTT; CDR3 protein: CASKGNTEAFF
D gene: NA; J gene: TRBJ2-6; V gene: TRBV5-5; clone size: NA; CDR3 DNA: TGTGCCAGCAGCTTGTCCAGGACTGGGGCCAACGTCCTGACTTTC; CDR3 protein: CASSLSRTGANVLTF
D gene: NA; J gene: TRBJ1-5; V gene: TRBV27; clone size: NA; CDR3 DNA: TGTGCCAGCAGTTTATTCGAGGGGCCGAATCAGCCCCAGCATTTT; CDR3 protein: CASSLFEGPNQPQHF
D gene: NA; J gene: TRBJ2-2; V gene: TRBV7-2; clone size: NA; CDR3 DNA: TGTGCCAGCAGCCCAGTACAGAACACCGGGGAGCTGTTTTTT; CDR3 protein: CASSPVQNTGELFF
D gene: NA; J gene: TRBJ1-4; V gene: TRBV7-8; clone size: NA; CDR3 DNA: TGTGCCAGCAGCTCGACGTTGGGGGGTGAAAAACTGTTTTTT; CDR3 protein: CASSSTLGGEKLFF
D gene: TRBD1; J gene: TRBJ1-1; V gene: TRBV6-6; clone size: NA; CDR3 DNA: TGTGCCAGCAGTTTGGCGACAGGGTCGAACACTGAAGCTTTCTTT; CDR3 protein: CASSLATGSNTEAFF